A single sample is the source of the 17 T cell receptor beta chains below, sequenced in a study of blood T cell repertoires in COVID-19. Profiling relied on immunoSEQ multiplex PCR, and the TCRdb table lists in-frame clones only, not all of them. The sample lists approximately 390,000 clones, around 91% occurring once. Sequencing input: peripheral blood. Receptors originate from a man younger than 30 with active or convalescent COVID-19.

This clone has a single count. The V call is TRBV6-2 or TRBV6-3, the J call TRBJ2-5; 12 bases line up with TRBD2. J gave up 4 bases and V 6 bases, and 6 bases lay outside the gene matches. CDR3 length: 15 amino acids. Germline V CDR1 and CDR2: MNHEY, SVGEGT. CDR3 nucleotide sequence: TGTGCCAGCAGCCTAGCGGGGGGGCTCCGAGAGACCCAGTACTTC. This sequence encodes CASSLAGGLRETQYF.

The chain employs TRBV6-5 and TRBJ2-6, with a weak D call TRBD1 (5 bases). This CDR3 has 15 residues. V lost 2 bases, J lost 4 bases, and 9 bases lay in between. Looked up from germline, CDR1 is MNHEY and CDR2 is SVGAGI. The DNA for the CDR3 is TGTGCCAGCAGTTACCAGGGTGAGGGGGCCAACGTCCTGACTTTC. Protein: CASSYQGEGANVLTF.

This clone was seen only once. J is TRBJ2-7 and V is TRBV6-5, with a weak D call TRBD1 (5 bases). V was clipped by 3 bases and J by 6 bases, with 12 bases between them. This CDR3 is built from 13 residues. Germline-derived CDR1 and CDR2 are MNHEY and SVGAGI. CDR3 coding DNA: TGTGCCAGCAGTTATGGACACGAGGTCGAGCAGTACTTC. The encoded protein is CASSYGHEVEQYF.

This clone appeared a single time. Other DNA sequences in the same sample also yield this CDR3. The DNA for the CDR3 is TGTGCCAGCAGCCAGGGACAGGGGGCAGGCTACGAGCAGTACTTC. It encodes CASSQGQGAGYEQYF. The chain uses TRBV7-6 and TRBJ2-7, with 12 bases fitting TRBD1. Germline values: CDR1 SGHVS, CDR2 FNYEAQ. The CDR3 length is 15 residues. After removal of 5 bases from V and 3 bases from J, the junction contained 5 bases not matched to a gene.

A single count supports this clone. The CDR3 DNA sequence: TGTGCCAGCAGTTACCTCTTGCAGGGGCTCGGCACCATATATTTT. It translates to CASSYLLQGLGTIYF. The chain carries TRBV6-6 and TRBJ1-3; possibly TRBD1 for D (6 bases). CDR3 length: 15 amino acids. Trimming removed 2 bases from V and 9 bases from J, with 17 bases in between. Germline V CDR1 and CDR2: MNHNY, SVGAGI (reference sequence).

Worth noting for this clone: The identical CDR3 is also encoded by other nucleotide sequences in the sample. In DNA form, the CDR3 reads TGCGCCAGCAGCTTGGCTGGGGGCGGGCAGCCCCAGCATTTT. It codes for CASSLAGGGQPQHF. The chain recombines TRBV5-1 with TRBJ1-5; D might be TRBD1 (6 bases). The CDR3 length is 14 residues. In germline, CDR1 is SGHRS, CDR2 YFSETQ. The V end lost 0 bases, the J end lost 7 bases, and 11 bases lay between the germline ends.

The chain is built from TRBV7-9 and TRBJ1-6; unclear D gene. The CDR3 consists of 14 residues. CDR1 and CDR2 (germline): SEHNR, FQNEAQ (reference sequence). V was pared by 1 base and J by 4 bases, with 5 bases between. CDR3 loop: CASSLDNYNSPLHF. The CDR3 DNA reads TGTGCCAGCAGCTTAGACAATTATAATTCACCCCTCCACTTT.

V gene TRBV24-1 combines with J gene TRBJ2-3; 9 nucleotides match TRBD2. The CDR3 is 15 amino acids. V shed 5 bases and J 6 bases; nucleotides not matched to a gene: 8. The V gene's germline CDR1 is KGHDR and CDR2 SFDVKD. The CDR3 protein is CATSVGGGGPDTQYF. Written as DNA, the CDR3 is TGTGCCACCAGTGTGGGCGGGGGGGGACCTGATACGCAGTATTTT.

The CDR3 sequence: CASYFSAQGKTGELFF. The CDR3 DNA sequence: TGTGCCAGCTATTTTTCCGCACAGGGAAAAACCGGGGAGCTGTTTTTT. The V and J genes are TRBV28 and TRBJ2-2, with D possibly matching TRBD1 (6 bases). This CDR3 has 16 residues. Germline CDR1 and CDR2: MDHEN and SYDVKM. V dropped 8 bases and J dropped 5 bases, with 21 bases sitting between them.

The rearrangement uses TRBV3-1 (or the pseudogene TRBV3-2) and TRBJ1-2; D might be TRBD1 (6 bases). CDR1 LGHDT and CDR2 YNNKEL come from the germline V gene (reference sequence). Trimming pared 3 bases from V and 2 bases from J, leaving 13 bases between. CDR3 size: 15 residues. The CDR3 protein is CASSHHMDSNYGYTF. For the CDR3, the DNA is TGTGCCAGCAGCCACCACATGGACAGCAACTATGGCTACACCTTC.

The CDR3: CASTLGPGDYSNQPQHF. The CDR3 DNA sequence: TGTGCCAGTACTCTTGGACCGGGGGACTATAGCAATCAGCCCCAGCATTTT. The rearrangement uses TRBV19 and TRBJ1-5; tentative D call: TRBD1 (5 bases). V gave up 7 bases and J gave up 0 bases, with 19 bases separating them. Germline CDR1 and CDR2: LNHDA and SQIVND (reference sequence). The CDR3 totals 17 residues.

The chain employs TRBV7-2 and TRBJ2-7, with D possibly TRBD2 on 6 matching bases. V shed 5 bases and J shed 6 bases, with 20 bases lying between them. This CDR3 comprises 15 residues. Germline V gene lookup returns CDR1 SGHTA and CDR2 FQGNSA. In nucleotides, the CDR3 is TGTGCCAGCAGCACCCGGGGCGGGCTAGCGCTCGAGCAGTACTTC. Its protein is CASSTRGGLALEQYF.

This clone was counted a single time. The CDR3: CASNRAGGYEQYF. The CDR3 nucleotides read TGTGCCAGCAACCGGGCAGGGGGCTACGAGCAGTACTTC. The chain joins TRBV2 to TRBJ2-7, with TRBD1 matching over 7 bases. Germline V gene lookup returns CDR1 SNHLY and CDR2 FYNNEI. Unmatched junction bases numbered 6, after V lost 7 bases and J lost 3 bases. The CDR3 spans 13 residues.

The CDR3 region has the DNA TGTGCCAGCAGCTTAGGTATAGAGACCCAGTACTTC. It is translated as CASSLGIETQYF. V is TRBV7-9 and J is TRBJ2-5; the D is unclear. The CDR3 runs to 12 residues. CDR1 is SEHNR, CDR2 FQNEAQ, per germline (reference sequence). V was pared by 1 base and J by 4 bases, with 4 bases between.

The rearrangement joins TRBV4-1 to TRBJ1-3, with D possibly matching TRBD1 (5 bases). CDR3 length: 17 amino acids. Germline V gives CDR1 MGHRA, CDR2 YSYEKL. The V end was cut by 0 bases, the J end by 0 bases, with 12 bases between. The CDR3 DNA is TGCGCCAGCAGCCAAGAACGGACACCCAGCTCTGGAAACACCATATATTTT. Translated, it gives CASSQERTPSSGNTIYF.

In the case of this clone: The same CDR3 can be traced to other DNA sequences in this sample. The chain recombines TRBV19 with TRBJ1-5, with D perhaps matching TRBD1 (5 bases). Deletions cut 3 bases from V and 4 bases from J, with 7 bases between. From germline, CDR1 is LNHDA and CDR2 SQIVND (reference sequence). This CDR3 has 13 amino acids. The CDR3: CASSIRGNQPQHF. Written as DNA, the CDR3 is TGTGCCAGTAGTATCCGGGGGAATCAGCCCCAGCATTTT.

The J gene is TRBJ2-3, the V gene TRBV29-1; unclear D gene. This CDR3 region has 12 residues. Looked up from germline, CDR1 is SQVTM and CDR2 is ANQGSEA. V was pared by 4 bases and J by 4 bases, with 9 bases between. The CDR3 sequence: CSVAPAADTQYF. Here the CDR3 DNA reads TGCAGCGTTGCTCCCGCGGCAGATACGCAGTATTTT.